Each of the 16 T cell receptor beta chains below was sequenced from the same sample in a study of control samples from healthy donors and cancer patients. The table came from immunoSEQ multiplex PCR; TCRdb's copy has only in-frame clones and leaves some out. Here the sample spans 390,000 or so clones, 80% to 95% being singletons. The sample comprised PBMCs. The receptors were gathered from a middle-aged man with head and neck cancer.

This chain joins TRBV10-3 and TRBJ2-3; D unresolved. V lost 2 bases, J lost 0 bases, and 6 bases lay in between. CDR1 is ENHRY, CDR2 SYGVKD, per germline. This CDR3 contains 14 residues. CDR3 sequence reads: CAISEDPSTDTQYF. In DNA form, the CDR3 reads TGTGCCATCAGTGAGGATCCCAGCACAGATACGCAGTATTTT.

This clone appeared a single time. V is TRBV25-1 and J is TRBJ2-1; the match to TRBD2 covers 12 bases. J gave up 3 bases and V 3 bases, and 3 bases lay outside the gene matches. This CDR3 has 16 amino acids. Per germline, CDR1 MGHDK and CDR2 SYGVNS. Here the CDR3 DNA reads TGTGCCAGCAGTGACCTACTAGCGGGAGGCTACAATGAGCAGTTCTTC. Translated: CASSDLLAGGYNEQFF.

The rearrangement links TRBV3-1 (or the pseudogene TRBV3-2) to TRBJ2-5; 7 bases are a match to TRBD2. In germline, CDR1 is LGHDT, CDR2 YNNKEL (reference sequence). The CDR3 has 12 amino acids. J gave up 7 bases and V 5 bases, and 4 bases lay outside the gene matches. CDR3 nucleotide sequence: TGTGCCAGCAGCGGCCCGGGGGGGACCCAGTACTTC. Encoded protein: CASSGPGGTQYF.

The chain has TRBV19 and TRBJ1-5, with D unresolved. The germline gives CDR1 LNHDA, CDR2 SQIVND (reference sequence). V gave up 4 bases and J gave up 6 bases, with 7 bases separating them. The length of the CDR3 is 12 residues. CDR3 residues: CASSRPPQPQHF. In nucleotides, the CDR3 is TGTGCCAGTAGTAGACCCCCTCAGCCCCAGCATTTT.

V usage is TRBV30 and J usage is TRBJ2-4; 8 bases agree with TRBD1. The V segment lost 0 bases and the J segment 1 base; nucleotides outside the gene matches: 11. The CDR3 extends over 18 amino acids. Germline CDR1 reads GTSNPN; CDR2 reads SVGIG (reference sequence). The CDR3 loop reads CAWSVDRGQVLAKNIQYF. The CDR3 DNA follows: TGTGCCTGGAGTGTAGACAGGGGTCAGGTTCTGGCCAAAAACATTCAGTACTTC.

This clone was recorded once. The V and J genes are TRBV7-9 and TRBJ1-1, with D perhaps matching TRBD1 (5 bases). There are 15 residues in the CDR3. Germline values: CDR1 SEHNR, CDR2 FQNEAQ (reference sequence). The germline V and J ends were trimmed by 1 base and 2 bases, with 11 bases remaining between them. The CDR3 protein is CASSLGGLSNTEAFF. As DNA, the CDR3 is TGTGCCAGCAGCTTAGGGGGACTCAGCAACACTGAAGCTTTCTTT.

The chain carries TRBV27 and TRBJ2-1, with 13 bases identical to TRBD2. The CDR3 runs 18 residues. Germline values: CDR1 MNHEY, CDR2 SMNVEV (reference sequence). The V and J ends lost 5 bases and 8 bases, in that order; junction bases with no gene match: 15. Written as DNA, the CDR3 is TGTGCCAGCAGTGCCACACGGGGACTAGCGGGGTATTTGGATGAGCAGTTCTTC. Its translation is CASSATRGLAGYLDEQFF.

The CDR3 spells CATSDLRGAHTEQFF. In DNA form, the CDR3 reads TGTGCCACCAGTGATTTGCGGGGGGCGCACACTGAGCAGTTCTTC. The chain has TRBV24-1 and TRBJ2-1; D perhaps matches TRBD2 (7 bases). The CDR3 extends over 15 amino acids. Germline values: CDR1 KGHDR, CDR2 SFDVKD. V lost 0 bases and J lost 9, with 14 bases in between.

This clone was detected only once. V and J are TRBV18 and TRBJ2-1, with 12 positions matching TRBD2. Germline lookup yields CDR1 KGHSH and CDR2 LQKENI. After removal of 4 bases from V and 5 bases from J, the junction contained 3 bases not matched to a gene. This CDR3 contains 15 residues. The CDR3 spells CASSRRLAGDNEQFF. CDR3 coding DNA: TGTGCCAGCTCACGGCGACTAGCGGGAGACAATGAGCAGTTCTTC.

The gene calls are TRBV15 and TRBJ2-1, with no clear D. The CDR3 spans 12 residues. Germline CDR1 LNHNV, CDR2 YYDKDF (reference sequence). Trimming stripped 1 base from V and 6 bases from J, with 4 bases between. CDR3 sequence (DNA): TGTGCCACCAGCAGAGGGGGCAATGAGCAGTTCTTC. Translated, it gives CATSRGGNEQFF.

V usage is TRBV4-2 and J usage is TRBJ2-4; 7 bases are a match to TRBD2. The CDR3 has 14 residues. CDR1 and CDR2 (germline): LGHNA, YNFKEQ. V dropped 4 bases and J dropped 7; count of bases not matched to a gene: 7. The CDR3 nucleotides read TGTGCCAGCAGCCCCCGGGGGGAGCGCAACATTCAGTACTTC. This encodes CASSPRGERNIQYF.

The chain joins TRBV5-6 to TRBJ1-1; maybe TRBD1 (6 bases). V was cut by 0 bases and J by 3 bases, with 15 bases left in between. Germline CDR1 reads SGHDT; CDR2 reads YYEEEE. This CDR3 has 16 amino acids. The CDR3 nucleotides read TGTGCCAGCAGCTTGGTAATGGCAGGGGCTGACACTGAAGCTTTCTTT. Protein sequence: CASSLVMAGADTEAFF. Supplemented by reference TRBV5-6 and TRBJ1-1, the full variable domain reads DAGVTQSPTHLIKTRGQQVTLRCSPKSGHDTVSWYQQALGQGPQFIFQYYEEEERQRGNFPDRFSGHQFPNYSSELNVNALLLGDSALYLCASSLVMAGADTEAFFGQGTRLTVV.

The chain joins TRBV18 to TRBJ1-6; D remains ambiguous. Germline V gene sequence: CDR1 KGHSH, CDR2 LQKENI. V shed 3 bases and J shed 4 bases, with 16 bases lying between them. This CDR3 contains 17 residues. In DNA, the CDR3 is TGTGCCAGCTCACCGGTTTCCGGGGTTGCTTATAATTCACCCCTCCACTTT. This translates into CASSPVSGVAYNSPLHF.

The V gene is TRBV7-2, the J gene TRBJ2-7; the match to TRBD1 covers 9 bases. In germline, CDR1 is SGHTA, CDR2 FQGNSA. The junction had 5 bases not matched to a gene; V was cut back by 5 bases and J by 3 bases. This CDR3 is 14 amino acids long. Here the CDR3 DNA reads TGTGCCAGCAGCATAGGGACAGGGAGCTACGAGCAGTACTTC. This codes for CASSIGTGSYEQYF.

The chain recombines TRBV29-1 with TRBJ1-1; no clear D. The ends were cut back, 5 bases at V and 2 bases at J, with 9 bases in the middle. CDR1 and CDR2 (germline): SQVTM, ANQGSEA. The CDR3 is 12 amino acids. This chain's CDR3 is CSVRRGNTEAFF. Written as DNA, the CDR3 is TGCAGCGTTCGGCGGGGTAACACTGAAGCTTTCTTT.

The chain joins TRBV19 to TRBJ1-6; the D is unclear. The CDR3 covers 18 residues. The germline CDR1 and CDR2 sequences are LNHDA and SQIVND (reference sequence). V was clipped by 2 bases and J by 2 bases, with 16 bases between them. This CDR3 is CASSIQEGLGAYNSPLHF. CDR3 nucleotide sequence: TGTGCCAGTAGTATACAGGAAGGTCTCGGCGCCTATAATTCACCCCTCCACTTT.